This entry describes one T cell receptor (beta chain). The target antigen is unknown. These data come from a study of cytomegalovirus exposure and HLA in healthy donors. Study-level findings and limits: Reportedly, HLA-A and HLA-B alleles of most subjects were accurately predicted from TCR beta. It was approximately 170 TCR beta chains that were listed as cytomegalovirus-associated. The majority of CMV-associated TCR beta chains were reported as apparently HLA-restricted in a later analysis.

The CDR3 contains 14 residues. Germline V gene data show CDR1 as SEHNR and CDR2 as FQNEAQ (reference sequence). V gave up 1 base and J gave up 1 base, with 8 bases separating them. Amplification used 60 Vbeta primers and 13 Jbeta primers. Measured with immunoSEQ multiplex PCR; TCRdb has only the in-frame clones, and not every one. Among 150,000 to 200,000 clones, around nine tenths were seen once, and the ten largest hold around 1.5%. The source is a woman aged 18-35 years in good health and CMV-seronegative. Sequencing input: PBMCs. This sequence joins TRBV7-9 and TRBJ2-7; possible D gene TRBD2, 6 bases. The CDR3 here is CASSLVGGSYEQYF. The CDR3 nucleotides are TGTGCCAGCAGCTTAGTCGGGGGATCCTACGAGCAGTACTTC. Variable domain in full (rest from reference TRBV7-9 and TRBJ2-7): DTGVSQNPRHKITKRGQNVTFRCDPISEHNRLYWYRQTLGQGPEFLTYFQNEAQLEKSRLLSDRFSAERPKGSFSTLEIQRTEQGDSAMYLCASSLVGGSYEQYFGPGTRLTVT.